A single sample gave rise to the 13 T cell receptor beta chains below, sequenced in a study of cytomegalovirus exposure and HLA in healthy donors. PCR was performed using 60 Vbeta and 13 Jbeta primers. TCRdb's table, derived via immunoSEQ multiplex PCR, lists solely in-frame clones and lacks some. The sample records 80,000 to 100,000 clones, roughly four fifths being singletons. Sequencing was performed on PBMCs. The receptors derive from a man aged 35-49 years in good health and CMV-seropositive.

The J gene is TRBJ2-1, the V gene TRBV11-2, with unresolved D. The CDR3 consists of 12 residues. V shed 5 bases and J shed 8 bases, with 10 bases lying between them. The germline gives CDR1 SGHAT, CDR2 FQNNGV. The CDR3 nucleotides read TGTGCCAGCAGCCGCGGAGTGGATGAGCAGTTCTTC. Translating it yields CASSRGVDEQFF. Looking up the rest from reference TRBV11-2 and TRBJ2-1 gives the full variable domain: EAGVAQSPRYKIIEKRQSVAFWCNPISGHATLYWYQQILGQGPKLLIQFQNNGVVDDSQLPKDRFSAERLKGVDSTLKIQPAKLEDSAVYLCASSRGVDEQFFGPGTRLTVL.

The CDR3: CASSPVAADNNSPLHF. The DNA of the CDR3 is TGTGCCAGCTCACCAGTGGCAGCGGATAATAATTCACCCCTCCACTTT. The chain uses TRBV18 and TRBJ1-6; no definite D call. CDR1 and CDR2 from the germline V gene are KGHSH and LQKENI. The CDR3 is 16 amino acids. V lost 2 bases and J lost 5, with 13 bases in between.

The chain is built from TRBV10-2 and TRBJ2-1, with no clear D. Trimming removed 8 bases from V and 2 bases from J, with 7 bases in between. CDR1 is WSHSY and CDR2 is SAAADI in the germline V gene. This CDR3 is built from 12 residues. CDR3 loop: CASQRAYNEQFF. The CDR3 DNA reads as TGCGCCAGCCAACGAGCCTACAATGAGCAGTTCTTC.

The chain carries TRBV7-9 and TRBJ2-5, with D perhaps matching TRBD1 (5 bases). There are 14 residues in the CDR3. Germline V gene data show CDR1 as SEHNR and CDR2 as FQNEAQ (reference sequence). V lost 1 base, J lost 5 bases, and 11 bases lay in between. In DNA form, the CDR3 reads TGTGCCAGCAGCTTAGTTCAGGGCCTCGAGACCCAGTACTTC. Protein product: CASSLVQGLETQYF.

The J gene is TRBJ1-2, the V gene TRBV5-1, with 8 positions matching TRBD1. In germline, CDR1 is SGHRS, CDR2 YFSETQ. With V trimmed by 3 bases and J by 6 bases, 4 bases remained unmatched. The CDR3 loop spans 13 amino acids. The CDR3 here is CASSSGGTDGYTF. DNA of the CDR3: TGCGCCAGCAGCTCAGGGGGCACAGATGGCTACACCTTC.

In the case of this clone: Mismatch with germline at one junction end may stem from a read error. The chain is built from TRBV18 and TRBJ2-2, with D possibly being TRBD1 (6 bases). Germline assignment: CDR1 KGHSH and CDR2 LQKENI. The CDR3 totals 15 residues. The CDR3 DNA reads TGTGCCGGCTCACCTGGCAGGGGAGACACCGGGGAGCTGTTTTTT. Translated: CAGSPGRGDTGELFF. The full variable domain, with the rest looked up from reference TRBV18 and TRBJ2-2, is NAGVMQNPRHLVRRRGQEARLRCSPMKGHSHVYWYRQLPEEGLKFMVYLQKENIIDESGMPKERFSAEFPKEGPSILRIQQVVRGDSAAYFCAGSPGRGDTGELFFGEGSRLTVL.

The V and J genes are TRBV9 and TRBJ2-5; 7 bases agree with TRBD1. The CDR3 spans 14 residues. CDR1 is SGDLS, CDR2 YYNGEE, per germline. V was clipped by 4 bases and J by 1 base; unmatched bases: 4. The CDR3 DNA sequence: TGTGCCAGCAGCCCGGCAGGGGGCCAAGAGACCCAGTACTTC. Residues: CASSPAGGQETQYF.

This clone was seen once. This chain uses TRBV5-6 with TRBJ1-6, with 8 bases lining up with TRBD1. This CDR3 has 14 amino acids. Trimming at V came to 3 bases and at J to 7 bases, leaving 3 bases not matched to a gene. Germline CDR1 is SGHDT and CDR2 is YYEEEE. CDR3 nucleotides: TGTGCCAGCAGCTCTACAGGGGGAAATTCACCCCTCCACTTT. It codes for CASSSTGGNSPLHF.

This chain links TRBV5-1 with TRBJ2-3, with 12 nucleotides matching TRBD1. V was pared by 4 bases and J by 7 bases, with 4 bases of the junction left unmatched. Germline V CDR1 and CDR2: SGHRS, YFSETQ. The CDR3 has 14 amino acids. The CDR3 nucleotides are TGCGCCAGCAGCGGGGGACAGGGGGCTCATACGCAGTATTTT. Its protein is CASSGGQGAHTQYF.

This clone occurred once. The chain employs TRBV5-1 and TRBJ2-5; tentatively, D is TRBD2 (7 bases). The CDR3 totals 14 residues. Germline CDR1 reads SGHRS; CDR2 reads YFSETQ. The V gene lost 3 bases and the J gene lost 3 bases, with 12 bases spanning the gap. The CDR3 loop is CASSWGGAKETQYF. Here the CDR3 DNA reads TGCGCCAGCAGCTGGGGGGGGGCTAAAGAGACCCAGTACTTC.

CDR3 nucleotide sequence: TGTGCCAGCAGCGTCCGCACAGGGTGGAATGAGCAGTTCTTC. It translates to CASSVRTGWNEQFF. This chain links TRBV9 with TRBJ2-1; possible D gene TRBD1, 6 bases. The V gene lost 2 bases and the J gene lost 7 bases, with 13 bases spanning the gap. The CDR3 totals 14 residues. CDR1 and CDR2 (germline): SGDLS, YYNGEE.

J is TRBJ1-1 and V is TRBV6-6; D gene ambiguous. V was pared by 6 bases and J by 1 base, with 9 bases between. The CDR3 covers 13 residues. The germline V gene encodes CDR1 MNHNY and CDR2 SVGAGI (reference sequence). CDR3 amino acids: CASSQTWNTEAFF. CDR3 nucleotide sequence: TGTGCCAGCAGCCAGACATGGAACACTGAAGCTTTCTTT.

The chain carries TRBV7-8 and TRBJ1-1; D is undetermined. Germline CDR1 and CDR2: SGHVS and FQNEAQ. The CDR3 is made up of 17 amino acids. Trimming stripped 1 base from V and 0 bases from J, with 15 bases between. CDR3 residues: CASSLVGGNRMNTEAFF. CDR3 DNA sequence: TGTGCCAGCAGCTTAGTCGGAGGGAATAGAATGAACACTGAAGCTTTCTTT.